The clone carrying this T cell receptor beta chain was observed once. The V end lost 2 bases, the J end lost 1 base, and 11 bases lay between the germline ends. CDR3 length: 15 amino acids. Germline loops: CDR1 SEHNR, CDR2 FQNEAQ (reference sequence). The data are from a study of blood T cell repertoires in COVID-19. Clones were read by immunoSEQ multiplex PCR, and TCRdb kept only the in-frame ones, dropping some. The sample lists more than 200,000 clones; 84% were seen once. The chain is built from TRBV7-9 and TRBJ1-1; D remains unclear. The sequence derives from a man in his sixties who had recovered from COVID-19. Sequencing was carried out using PBMCs or T cells enriched from blood (not recorded which). Here the CDR3 reads CASSLLGLKNTEAFF. The CDR3 coding sequence is TGTGCCAGCAGCTTATTAGGACTCAAGAACACTGAAGCTTTCTTT.